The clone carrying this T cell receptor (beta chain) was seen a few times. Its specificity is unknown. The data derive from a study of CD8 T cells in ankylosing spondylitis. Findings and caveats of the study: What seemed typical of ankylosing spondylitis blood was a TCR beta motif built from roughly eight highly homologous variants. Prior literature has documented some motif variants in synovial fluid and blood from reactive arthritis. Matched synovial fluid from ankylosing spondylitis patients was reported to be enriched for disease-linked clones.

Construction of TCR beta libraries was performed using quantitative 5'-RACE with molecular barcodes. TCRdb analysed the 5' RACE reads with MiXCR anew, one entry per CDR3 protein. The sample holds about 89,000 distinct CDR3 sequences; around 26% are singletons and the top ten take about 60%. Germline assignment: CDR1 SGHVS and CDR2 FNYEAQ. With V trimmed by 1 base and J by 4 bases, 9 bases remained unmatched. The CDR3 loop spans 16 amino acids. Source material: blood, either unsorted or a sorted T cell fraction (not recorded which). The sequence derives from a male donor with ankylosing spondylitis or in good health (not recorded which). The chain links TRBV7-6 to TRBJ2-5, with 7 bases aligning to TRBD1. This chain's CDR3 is CASSLGQGNRGETQYF. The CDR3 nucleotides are TGTGCCAGCAGCTTAGGTCAGGGGAACAGGGGAGAGACCCAGTACTTC. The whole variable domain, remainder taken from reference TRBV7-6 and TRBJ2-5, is GAGVSQSPRYKVTKRGQDVALRCDPISGHVSLYWYRQALGQGPEFLTYFNYEAQQDKSGLPNDRFSAERPEGSISTLTIQRTEQRDSAMYRCASSLGQGNRGETQYFGPGTRLLVL.